Sequencing of this TCR beta chain was carried out in a study of cytomegalovirus exposure and HLA in healthy donors. The PCR ran on 60 Vbeta and 13 Jbeta primers. Here immunoSEQ multiplex PCR was the method, and the copy in TCRdb shows in-frame clones only, minus some. The sample shows fewer than 75,000 clones, and approximately 15% sits with its ten largest clones. This CDR3 has 13 amino acids. After removal of 4 bases from V and 3 bases from J, the junction contained 6 bases not matched to a gene. Germline loops: CDR1 GTSNPN, CDR2 SVGIG (reference sequence). The V gene is TRBV30, the J gene TRBJ2-7; 7 bases match TRBD1. The sequenced sample was PBMCs. The clonotype originates from a boy younger than 18 in good health and CMV-seronegative. The DNA for the CDR3 is TGTGCCTGGACAGGGGGTGTTTTCTACGAGCAGTACTTC. Translation gives CAWTGGVFYEQYF.